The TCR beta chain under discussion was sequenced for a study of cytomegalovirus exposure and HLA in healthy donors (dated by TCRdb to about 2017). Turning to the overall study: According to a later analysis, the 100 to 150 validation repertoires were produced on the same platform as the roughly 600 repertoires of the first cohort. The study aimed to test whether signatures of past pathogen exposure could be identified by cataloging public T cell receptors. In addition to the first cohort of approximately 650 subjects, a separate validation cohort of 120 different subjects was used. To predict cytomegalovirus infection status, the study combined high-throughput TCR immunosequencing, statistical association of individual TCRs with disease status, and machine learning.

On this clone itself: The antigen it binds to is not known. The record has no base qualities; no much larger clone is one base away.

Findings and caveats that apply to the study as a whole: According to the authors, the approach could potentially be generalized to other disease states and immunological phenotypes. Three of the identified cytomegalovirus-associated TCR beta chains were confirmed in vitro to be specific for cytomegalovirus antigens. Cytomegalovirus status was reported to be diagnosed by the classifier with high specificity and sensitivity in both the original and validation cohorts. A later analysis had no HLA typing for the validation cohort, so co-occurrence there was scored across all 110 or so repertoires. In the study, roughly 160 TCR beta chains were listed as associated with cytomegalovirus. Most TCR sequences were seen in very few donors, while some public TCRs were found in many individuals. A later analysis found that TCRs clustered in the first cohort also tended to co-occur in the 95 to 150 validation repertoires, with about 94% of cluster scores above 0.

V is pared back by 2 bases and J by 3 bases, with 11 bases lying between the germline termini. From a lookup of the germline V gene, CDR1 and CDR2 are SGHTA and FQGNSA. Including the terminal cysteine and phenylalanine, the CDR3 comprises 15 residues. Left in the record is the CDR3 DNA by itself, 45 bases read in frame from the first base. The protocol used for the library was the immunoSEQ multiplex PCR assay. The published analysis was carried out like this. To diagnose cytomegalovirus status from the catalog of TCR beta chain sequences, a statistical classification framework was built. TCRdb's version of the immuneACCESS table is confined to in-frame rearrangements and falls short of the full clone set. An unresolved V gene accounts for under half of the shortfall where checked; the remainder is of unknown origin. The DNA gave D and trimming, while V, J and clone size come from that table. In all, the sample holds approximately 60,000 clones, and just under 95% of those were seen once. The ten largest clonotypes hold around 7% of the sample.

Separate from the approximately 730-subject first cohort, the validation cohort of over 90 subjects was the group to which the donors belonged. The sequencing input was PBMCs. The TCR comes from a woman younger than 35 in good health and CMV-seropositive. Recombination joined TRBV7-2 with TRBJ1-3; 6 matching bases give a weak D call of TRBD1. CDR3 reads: CASSLLGGGGNTIYF. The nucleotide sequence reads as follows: TGTGCCAGCAGCTTACTAGGGGGGGGTGGAAACACCATATATTTT.